This T cell receptor beta chain stems from a study of blood T cell repertoires in COVID-19. Across the whole study: The study drew acute and convalescent COVID-19 samples from the United States, Italy and Spain.

Profiled with immunoSEQ multiplex PCR; TCRdb holds only in-frame clones, not every one. Here the sample spans about 94,000 clones, approximately 84% being singletons. This CDR3 has 17 amino acids. Per germline, CDR1 SGHTA and CDR2 FQGTGA. Unmatched junction bases numbered 10, after V lost 5 bases and J lost 8 bases. The chain couples TRBV7-3 to TRBJ2-1; 15 nucleotides match TRBD2. Sequencing was done on a sample of peripheral blood. The receptor was isolated from a man between 60 and 70 years old with acute or convalescent COVID-19. The CDR3 spells CASSPRTSGGAIDEQFF. CDR3 sequence (DNA): TGTGCCAGCAGCCCCCGGACTAGCGGGGGGGCCATCGATGAGCAGTTCTTC. The entire variable domain, with the rest obtained from reference TRBV7-3 and TRBJ2-1, is as follows: GAGVSQTPSNKVTEKGKYVELRCDPISGHTALYWYRQSLGQGPEFLIYFQGTGAADDSGLPNDRFFAVRPEGSVSTLKIQRTERGDSAVYLCASSPRTSGGAIDEQFFGPGTRLTVL.